Listed below are T cell receptor beta chains from one sample, sequenced in a study of CD8+CD57+ T cells in acquired aplastic anemia. MiXCR, applied by TCRdb to the reads, yields one record per CDR3 protein. Among about 400,000 distinct CDR3 sequences, roughly 68% were seen once, and the ten largest hold 4%. Sequencing used sorted CD4+, CD8+, or CD8+CD57+ T cells (not recorded which) from PBMCs. These receptors were collected from a human donor in good health, serving as a control. Both conserved end residues are part of each CDR3. Fields, in order: V gene, J gene, D gene, clone size, CDR3 protein, CDR3 DNA. The D gene is left open where the match is weak. A row's size may be missing; if present it is once, few, many or a size class.

v_call: TRBV20-1
j_call: TRBJ1-2
d_call: .
clone_size: .
cdr3_aa: CSARLYRADEGYTF
cdr3_nt: TGCAGTGCTCGGCTCTACAGGGCCGACGAGGGCTACACCTTC

v_call: TRBV12-5
j_call: TRBJ2-7
d_call: .
clone_size: .
cdr3_aa: CASRKDPRTYEQYF
cdr3_nt: TGTGCTAGCCGTAAAGATCCACGTACCTACGAGCAGTACTTC

v_call: TRBV7-2
j_call: TRBJ2-7
d_call: TRBD2
clone_size: many
cdr3_aa: CASTRTSGNSYEQYF
cdr3_nt: TGTGCCAGCACTCGAACTAGCGGGAACTCCTACGAGCAGTACTTC

v_call: TRBV6-5
j_call: TRBJ1-2
d_call: .
clone_size: many
cdr3_aa: CASKGGAGYGYTF
cdr3_nt: TGTGCCAGCAAAGGAGGAGCGGGCTATGGCTACACCTTC

v_call: TRBV7-9
j_call: TRBJ1-3
d_call: .
clone_size: .
cdr3_aa: CASTLESGNTIYF
cdr3_nt: TGTGCCAGCACCCTCGAGTCTGGAAACACCATATATTTT

v_call: TRBV2
j_call: TRBJ1-6
d_call: .
clone_size: once
cdr3_aa: CASSVVTCGGGEVHF
cdr3_nt: TGTGCCAGCAGCGTAGTTACCTGCGGGGGCGGTGAAGTCCACTTT

v_call: TRBV20-1
j_call: TRBJ2-5
d_call: .
clone_size: many
cdr3_aa: CSARSQDQETQYF
cdr3_nt: TGCAGTGCTAGGTCACAGGACCAAGAGACCCAGTACTTC

v_call: TRBV12-3/TRBV12-4
j_call: TRBJ1-5
d_call: .
clone_size: .
cdr3_aa: CASSTLHQPQHF
cdr3_nt: TGTGCCAGCAGCACTCTCCATCAGCCCCAGCATTTT

v_call: TRBV5-8
j_call: TRBJ2-1
d_call: .
clone_size: many
cdr3_aa: CASSLAGAYNEQFF
cdr3_nt: TGTGCCAGCAGCTTGGCCGGGGCCTACAATGAGCAGTTCTTC

v_call: TRBV7-6
j_call: TRBJ2-7
d_call: .
clone_size: .
cdr3_aa: CASSPGSGDTEDF
cdr3_nt: TGTGCCAGCAGCCCCGGGTCAGGGGACACTGAAGATTTC

v_call: TRBV5-5
j_call: TRBJ1-6
d_call: .
clone_size: once
cdr3_aa: CASSLFGAIGSPLHF
cdr3_nt: TGTGCCAGCAGCTTGTTCGGGGCAATAGGTTCACCCCTCCACTTT

v_call: TRBV7-2
j_call: TRBJ1-2
d_call: .
clone_size: .
cdr3_aa: CASSSGRTGANDPF
cdr3_nt: TGTGCCAGCAGCAGCGGTAGGACTGGGGCCAACGACCCGTTC

v_call: TRBV7-9
j_call: TRBJ1-6
d_call: .
clone_size: .
cdr3_aa: CASSLFTTYEQYFLHF
cdr3_nt: TGTGCCAGCAGCTTATTCACTACCTACGAGCAGTACTTCCTCCACTTT

v_call: TRBV29-1
j_call: TRBJ2-1
d_call: TRBD2
clone_size: few
cdr3_aa: CSVPLASGGPYNEQFF
cdr3_nt: TGCAGCGTCCCCCTGGCTAGCGGGGGTCCCTACAATGAGCAGTTCTTC

v_call: TRBV6-5
j_call: TRBJ1-2
d_call: .
clone_size: .
cdr3_aa: CATKLITAGYTF
cdr3_nt: TGTGCCACCAAGCTAATTACGGCTGGCTACACCTTC

v_call: TRBV5-5
j_call: TRBJ1-5
d_call: TRBD1
clone_size: .
cdr3_aa: CASSRTGNSNQPQHF
cdr3_nt: TGTGCCAGCAGTAGGACAGGGAATAGCAATCAGCCCCAGCATTTT